This is a list of T cell receptor beta chains from one sample in a study of chemoradiotherapy in HPV16-positive cancers. The protocol was immunoSEQ multiplex PCR, while the TCRdb copy is restricted to in-frame clones and leaves out a portion. The table has around 62,000 clones, around nine tenths seen once. Sequenced here: blood, sampled from a patient who underwent chemoradiotherapy. The receptors were sampled from a human donor with HPV-associated anogenital cancer. The CDR3 runs from the conserved cysteine through the conserved F or W. The D gene is left open where the match is weak. For some rows the clone size is stated as once, few or many, or as a class when expanded; others skip it.

v_gene: TRBV11-2; abundance: NA; d_gene: NA; j_gene: TRBJ1-2; len: 13; CDR3aa: CASSLDSSGTAAF; CDR3nt: TGTGCCAGCAGCTTAGATTCCTCAGGGACGGCCGCCTTC
v_gene: TRBV25-1; abundance: NA; d_gene: TRBD2; j_gene: TRBJ2-1; len: 18; CDR3aa: CASSGGIAGRSSYNEQFF; CDR3nt: TGTGCCAGCAGTGGGGGGATAGCGGGCAGGAGCTCCTACAATGAGCAGTTCTTC
v_gene: TRBV4-2; abundance: NA; d_gene: NA; j_gene: TRBJ1-6; len: 15; CDR3aa: CASSQEQVNNSPLHF; CDR3nt: TGTGCCAGCAGCCAAGAACAGGTTAATAATTCACCCCTCCACTTT
v_gene: TRBV5-8; abundance: NA; d_gene: TRBD1; j_gene: TRBJ1-1; len: 12; CDR3aa: CASSRDRATAFF; CDR3nt: TGTGCCAGCAGCAGAGACAGGGCCACGGCTTTCTTT
v_gene: TRBV25-1; abundance: NA; d_gene: NA; j_gene: TRBJ2-2; len: 18; CDR3aa: CASSEYRTSTADTGELFF; CDR3nt: TGTGCCAGCAGTGAATATCGGACTTCGACTGCGGACACCGGGGAGCTGTTTTTT
v_gene: TRBV28; abundance: once; d_gene: NA; j_gene: TRBJ2-7; len: 16; CDR3aa: CASSPTAGTTYYEQYF; CDR3nt: TGTGCCAGCAGCCCTACTGCCGGGACAACCTACTACGAGCAGTACTTC
v_gene: TRBV19; abundance: NA; d_gene: NA; j_gene: TRBJ2-2; len: 13; CDR3aa: CASSIMSTGELFF; CDR3nt: TGTGCCAGTAGTATTATGTCCACCGGGGAGCTGTTTTTT
v_gene: TRBV19; abundance: NA; d_gene: NA; j_gene: TRBJ2-7; len: 13; CDR3aa: CASSMLASYEQYF; CDR3nt: TGTGCCAGTAGTATGCTAGCCTCCTACGAGCAGTACTTC
v_gene: TRBV4-1; abundance: once; d_gene: TRBD1; j_gene: TRBJ2-5; len: 15; CDR3aa: CASSPTGTGSPTQYF; CDR3nt: TGCGCCAGCAGCCCGACCGGGACAGGGTCGCCGACCCAGTACTTC
v_gene: TRBV5-6; abundance: NA; d_gene: NA; j_gene: TRBJ1-6; len: 14; CDR3aa: CASSLSYLNSPLHF; CDR3nt: TGTGCCAGCAGCTTGTCCTACCTTAATTCACCCCTCCACTTT
v_gene: TRBV6-5; abundance: once; d_gene: TRBD1; j_gene: TRBJ2-7; len: 16; CDR3aa: CASSSYGGDRGYEQYF; CDR3nt: TGTGCCAGCAGTTCTTATGGTGGGGACAGAGGCTACGAGCAGTACTTC
v_gene: TRBV28; abundance: NA; d_gene: NA; j_gene: TRBJ1-4; len: 15; CDR3aa: CASIWGGSTNEKLFF; CDR3nt: TGTGCCAGCATTTGGGGGGGATCAACTAATGAAAAACTGTTTTTT
v_gene: TRBV11-3; abundance: few; d_gene: NA; j_gene: TRBJ2-7; len: 13; CDR3aa: CASSLAASYEQYF; CDR3nt: TGTGCCAGCAGCTTAGCGGCCTCCTACGAGCAGTACTTC
v_gene: TRBV19; abundance: NA; d_gene: TRBD1; j_gene: TRBJ2-7; len: 14; CDR3aa: CASSPGTEPYEQYF; CDR3nt: TGTGCCAGTAGTCCCGGGACAGAACCCTACGAGCAGTACTTC
v_gene: TRBV5-1; abundance: NA; d_gene: NA; j_gene: TRBJ1-5; len: 14; CDR3aa: CASSLGQNNQPQHF; CDR3nt: TGCGCCAGCAGCTTGGGACAGAATAATCAGCCCCAGCATTTT
v_gene: TRBV6-6; abundance: once; d_gene: NA; j_gene: TRBJ2-7; len: 13; CDR3aa: CASRGGLAGEQYF; CDR3nt: TGTGCCAGCCGAGGCGGCCTAGCTGGCGAGCAGTACTTC
v_gene: TRBV28; abundance: NA; d_gene: NA; j_gene: TRBJ2-7; len: 15; CDR3aa: CASSFWTFTSYEQYF; CDR3nt: TGTGCCAGCAGTTTTTGGACTTTTACTTCCTACGAGCAGTACTTC
v_gene: TRBV29-1; abundance: NA; d_gene: NA; j_gene: TRBJ2-1; len: 16; CDR3aa: CSVEGATDATYNEQFF; CDR3nt: TGCAGCGTTGAAGGGGCGACCGACGCTACCTACAATGAGCAGTTCTTC
v_gene: TRBV6-5; abundance: NA; d_gene: NA; j_gene: TRBJ1-5; len: 15; CDR3aa: CASSYSRGGGQPQHF; CDR3nt: TGTGCCAGCAGTTACTCCCGGGGGGGTGGTCAGCCCCAGCATTTT
v_gene: TRBV7-2; abundance: NA; d_gene: NA; j_gene: TRBJ2-2; len: 16; CDR3aa: CASSLAGGRSSGELFF; CDR3nt: TGTGCCAGCAGCTTAGCTGGAGGGCGTTCATCCGGGGAGCTGTTTTTT
v_gene: TRBV2; abundance: NA; d_gene: NA; j_gene: TRBJ2-7; len: 15; CDR3aa: CASRAEQIPGDEQYF; CDR3nt: TGTGCCAGCAGAGCAGAACAGATCCCAGGCGACGAGCAGTACTTC
v_gene: TRBV19; abundance: few; d_gene: NA; j_gene: TRBJ1-5; len: 13; CDR3aa: CASSISGNQPQHF; CDR3nt: TGTGCCAGTAGTATAAGTGGCAATCAGCCCCAGCATTTT
v_gene: TRBV6-1; abundance: once; d_gene: NA; j_gene: TRBJ1-2; len: 15; CDR3aa: CASSENQRRNYGYTF; CDR3nt: TGTGCCAGCAGTGAAAATCAAAGGCGGAACTATGGCTACACCTTC
v_gene: TRBV11-3; abundance: NA; d_gene: NA; j_gene: TRBJ2-3; len: 16; CDR3aa: CASSHTGTQAADTQYF; CDR3nt: TGTGCCAGCAGCCATACCGGGACACAGGCAGCAGATACGCAGTATTTT
v_gene: TRBV7-3; abundance: NA; d_gene: TRBD1; j_gene: TRBJ1-2; len: 16; CDR3aa: CASSLRDWDRVVGYTF; CDR3nt: TGTGCCAGCAGCTTACGCGATTGGGACAGGGTGGTTGGCTACACCTTC
v_gene: TRBV19; abundance: NA; d_gene: TRBD2; j_gene: TRBJ2-1; len: 15; CDR3aa: CASSKFLADYNEQFF; CDR3nt: TGTGCCAGTAGTAAGTTTCTAGCGGACTACAATGAGCAGTTCTTC
v_gene: TRBV29-1; abundance: NA; d_gene: TRBD2; j_gene: TRBJ2-3; len: 22; CDR3aa: CSVERFIGGLAGIRGSTDTQYF; CDR3nt: TGCAGCGTTGAGCGATTTATCGGGGGACTAGCGGGAATTCGGGGTAGCACAGATACGCAGTATTTT
v_gene: TRBV29-1; abundance: NA; d_gene: TRBD1; j_gene: TRBJ1-2; len: 13; CDR3aa: CSVYNGQGYGYTF; CDR3nt: TGCAGCGTTTACAATGGACAGGGATACGGCTACACCTTC
v_gene: TRBV13; abundance: NA; d_gene: TRBD1; j_gene: TRBJ1-1; len: 17; CDR3aa: CASSLSPGQGADTEAFF; CDR3nt: TGTGCCAGCAGCTTATCGCCGGGACAGGGGGCCGATACTGAAGCTTTCTTT
v_gene: TRBV2; abundance: few; d_gene: NA; j_gene: TRBJ2-3; len: 14; CDR3aa: CASIPGLTTDTQYF; CDR3nt: TGTGCCAGCATTCCGGGGCTCACCACAGATACGCAGTATTTT
v_gene: TRBV5-6; abundance: NA; d_gene: NA; j_gene: TRBJ1-2; len: 17; CDR3aa: CASRLGRIREMGNGYTF; CDR3nt: TGTGCCAGCAGGCTAGGGAGGATCAGGGAAATGGGGAATGGCTACACCTTC
v_gene: TRBV11-2; abundance: NA; d_gene: TRBD1; j_gene: TRBJ1-4; len: 17; CDR3aa: CASSSRGGGGVREKLFF; CDR3nt: TGTGCCAGCAGCTCAAGGGGCGGAGGGGGCGTACGTGAAAAACTGTTTTTT
v_gene: TRBV11-3; abundance: NA; d_gene: NA; j_gene: TRBJ2-3; len: 14; CDR3aa: CASSLTGTTDTQYF; CDR3nt: TGTGCCAGCAGCTTAACGGGAACCACAGATACGCAGTATTTT
v_gene: TRBV7-9; abundance: NA; d_gene: TRBD2; j_gene: TRBJ2-7; len: 13; CDR3aa: CASSSRGGSEQYF; CDR3nt: TGTGCCAGCAGCTCTCGGGGCGGGAGCGAGCAGTACTTC
v_gene: TRBV10-2; abundance: NA; d_gene: TRBD1; j_gene: TRBJ1-2; len: 16; CDR3aa: CASSVAGGFTGYGYTF; CDR3nt: TGCGCCAGCAGTGTGGCAGGGGGCTTTACGGGCTATGGCTACACCTTC
v_gene: TRBV4-1; abundance: NA; d_gene: NA; j_gene: TRBJ1-5; len: 18; CDR3aa: CASSHEDWAGESNQPQHF; CDR3nt: TGCGCCAGCAGCCATGAAGATTGGGCAGGGGAAAGCAATCAGCCCCAGCATTTT
v_gene: TRBV6-5; abundance: NA; d_gene: NA; j_gene: TRBJ2-7; len: 16; CDR3aa: CASSYSLYGSSYEQYF; CDR3nt: TGTGCCAGCAGTTACTCGCTTTACGGAAGCTCCTACGAGCAGTACTTC
v_gene: TRBV7-9; abundance: NA; d_gene: NA; j_gene: TRBJ2-7; len: 15; CDR3aa: CASKDGQTIDYEQYF; CDR3nt: TGTGCCAGTAAAGATGGACAAACCATCGACTACGAGCAGTACTTC
v_gene: TRBV11-3; abundance: NA; d_gene: NA; j_gene: TRBJ2-7; len: 15; CDR3aa: CASSLGGGLSYEQYF; CDR3nt: TGTGCCAGCAGCTTAGGTGGGGGACTGTCCTACGAGCAGTACTTC
v_gene: TRBV7-9; abundance: NA; d_gene: NA; j_gene: TRBJ2-1; len: 11; CDR3aa: CASSRTEEQFF; CDR3nt: TGTGCCAGCAGCCGGACGGAGGAGCAGTTCTTC
v_gene: TRBV5-1; abundance: NA; d_gene: NA; j_gene: TRBJ1-4; len: 14; CDR3aa: CASTETTINEKLFF; CDR3nt: TGCGCCAGCACAGAGACCACCATTAATGAAAAACTGTTTTTT
v_gene: TRBV25-1; abundance: NA; d_gene: NA; j_gene: TRBJ2-3; len: 13; CDR3aa: CASSEQGTDTQYF; CDR3nt: TGTGCCAGCAGTGAGCAAGGGACAGATACGCAGTATTTT
v_gene: TRBV10-2; abundance: once; d_gene: NA; j_gene: TRBJ1-5; len: 15; CDR3aa: CASSEGGFANQPQHF; CDR3nt: TGCGCCAGCAGTGAAGGAGGCTTTGCGAATCAGCCCCAGCATTTT
v_gene: TRBV7-9; abundance: NA; d_gene: TRBD2; j_gene: TRBJ2-3; len: 15; CDR3aa: CASSTSGAPTDTQYF; CDR3nt: TGTGCCAGCAGCACGAGCGGGGCGCCCACAGATACGCAGTATTTT
v_gene: TRBV11-3; abundance: NA; d_gene: NA; j_gene: TRBJ2-3; len: 15; CDR3aa: CASSERGIGGDTQYF; CDR3nt: TGTGCCAGCAGCGAAAGGGGGATTGGGGGAGATACGCAGTATTTT
v_gene: TRBV19; abundance: NA; d_gene: TRBD2; j_gene: TRBJ2-3; len: 19; CDR3aa: CASSMGMLAGGPRTDTQYF; CDR3nt: TGTGCCAGTAGTATGGGGATGCTAGCGGGGGGGCCACGCACAGATACGCAGTATTTT
v_gene: TRBV23-1; abundance: NA; d_gene: TRBD1; j_gene: TRBJ1-5; len: 17; CDR3aa: CASSQARDRAEYQPQHF; CDR3nt: TGCGCCAGCAGTCAAGCAAGGGACAGGGCAGAGTATCAGCCCCAGCATTTT
v_gene: TRBV27; abundance: NA; d_gene: NA; j_gene: TRBJ1-5; len: 14; CDR3aa: CASSLSGGDQPQHF; CDR3nt: TGTGCCAGCAGTTTATCAGGGGGGGATCAGCCCCAGCATTTT